Sequencing of this T cell receptor beta chain was carried out in a study of blood T cell repertoires in COVID-19 (dated by TCRdb to 2018 to 2021). Background for the entire study: Samples covering the acute and convalescent phases of COVID-19 were provided by collaborators in the United States, Italy and Spain. The prospective study material was composed of cDNA or gDNA derived from T cells, B-cell-depleted T cells, or PBMCs. Subjects who had been exposed to COVID-19, were actively infected with it, or had recovered from it provided the deeply sampled blood TCRbeta repertoires that made up the dataset. The repertoires were made available in a free public database intended to serve as a resource for research on the immune response to SARS-CoV-2. The samples were drawn from the first 160 participants of the ongoing ImmuneRACE study and from 1,200 or so subjects provided by 6 global collaborators. Sample metadata almost always included a de-identified subject ID, COVID-19 status, age in years and sex. Where HLA class I and class II types were available, the types were taken from metadata supplied by the sample provider, not from assay-based typing.

Collaborating institutions collected whole blood in K2EDTA tubes following their own protocols. For TCRbeta analysis, collaborators shipped samples in one of three forms: frozen whole blood, isolated PBMCs, or DNA extracted from either of those sample types. As concerns this clone: This receptor's antigen is unknown. No base quality information exists; no much larger clone differs at one position.

The research as a whole found: The amount of clinical and demographic metadata varied by source and participant and was provided uncurated.

TCRbeta CDR3 regions were amplified from genomic DNA using the immunoSEQ Assay, a bias-controlled multiplex PCR. In the authors' own workflow: Within the assay, amplification of reference gene primers was used to estimate how many nucleated cells each sample contained. To quantify the absolute abundance of each unique TCRbeta CDR3 rearrangement, sequence reads were collapsed and filtered. For each sample, productive Simpson clonality was calculated by taking the square root of Simpson's diversity index across productive rearrangements. The table was pulled from immuneACCESS by TCRdb, which kept in-frame rearrangements only. Such tables lose some clones; where checked, under half of the loss comes from unresolved V genes, and the rest has no known cause. The V and J calls and clone size were taken over from that table, and D and trimming were inferred from the DNA. Here the sample has around 620,000 clones; 80% to 90% occur a single time. Jointly, the top ten make up about 0.26% of the sample.

The CDR3 covers 12 residues, taking in both the cysteine and the phenylalanine. Only CDR3 DNA is held: 36 bases, read in frame from base 1. Trimming accounts for 7 bases at V and 2 bases at J, while the number of junction bases matched to no gene is 1. Per the germline V gene (reference sequence), LNHDA is the CDR1 and SQIVND is the CDR2. The rearranged chain carries TRBV19 and TRBJ1-2, and TRBD1 matches 7 of the central bases. Sequenced material: peripheral blood. This receptor was obtained from a young woman with acute or convalescent COVID-19. The DNA sequence follows: TGTGCCAGTAAGACAGGGAACTATGGCTACACCTTC. The translation is CASKTGNYGYTF.